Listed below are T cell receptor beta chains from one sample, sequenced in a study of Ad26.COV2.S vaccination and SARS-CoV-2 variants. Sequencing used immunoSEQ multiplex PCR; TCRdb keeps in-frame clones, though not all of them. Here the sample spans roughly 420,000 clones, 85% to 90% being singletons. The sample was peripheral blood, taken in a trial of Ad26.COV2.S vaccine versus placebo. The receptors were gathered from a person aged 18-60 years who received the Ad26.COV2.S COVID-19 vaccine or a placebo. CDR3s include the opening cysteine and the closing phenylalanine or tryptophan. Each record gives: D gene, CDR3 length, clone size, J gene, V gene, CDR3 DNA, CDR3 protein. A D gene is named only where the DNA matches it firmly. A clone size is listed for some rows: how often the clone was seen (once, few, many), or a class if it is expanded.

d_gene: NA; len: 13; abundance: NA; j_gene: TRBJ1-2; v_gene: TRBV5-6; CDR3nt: TGTGCCAGCAGCTTCAGGCCTAACTATGGCTACACCTTC; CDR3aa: CASSFRPNYGYTF
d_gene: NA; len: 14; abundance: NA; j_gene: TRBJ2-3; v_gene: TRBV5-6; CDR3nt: TGTGCCAGCAGCACGGGACAATACACAGATACGCAGTATTTT; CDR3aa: CASSTGQYTDTQYF
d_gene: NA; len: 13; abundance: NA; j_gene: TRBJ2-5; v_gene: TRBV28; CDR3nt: TGTGCCAGCAGTTATGACACCCAAGAGACCCAGTACTTC; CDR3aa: CASSYDTQETQYF
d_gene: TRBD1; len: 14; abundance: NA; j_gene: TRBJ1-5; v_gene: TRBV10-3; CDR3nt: TGTGCCATCAGTGATCAGGGGGCACGTCAGCCCCAGCATTTT; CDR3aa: CAISDQGARQPQHF
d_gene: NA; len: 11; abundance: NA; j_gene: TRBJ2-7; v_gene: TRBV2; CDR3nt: TGTGCCAGCAGTGACAGCTACGAGCAGTACTTC; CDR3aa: CASSDSYEQYF
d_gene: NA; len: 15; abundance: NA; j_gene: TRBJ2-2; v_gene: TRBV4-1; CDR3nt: TGCGCCAGCAGCCAAGAAGGTTCGGGGAACGGGGAGCTGTTTTTT; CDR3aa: CASSQEGSGNGELFF
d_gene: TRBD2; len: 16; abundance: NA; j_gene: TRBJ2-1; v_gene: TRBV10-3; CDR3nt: TGTGCCATCAGTGAGCCTAGCGGGGGGGCTTACAATGAGCAGTTCTTC; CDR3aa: CAISEPSGGAYNEQFF
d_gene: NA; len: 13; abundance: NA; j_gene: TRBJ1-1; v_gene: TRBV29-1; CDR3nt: TGCAGCGCCCCTGGGATGGGCGAAACTGAAGCTTTCTTT; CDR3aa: CSAPGMGETEAFF
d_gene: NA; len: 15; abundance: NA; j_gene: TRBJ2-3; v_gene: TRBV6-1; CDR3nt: TGTGCCAGCAGTGACGGTTCTTCAGCGCCAGATACGCAGTATTTT; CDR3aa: CASSDGSSAPDTQYF
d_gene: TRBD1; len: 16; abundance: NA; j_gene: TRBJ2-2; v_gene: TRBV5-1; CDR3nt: TGCGCCAGCATTAAGGGGGCCATAACGAACACCGGGGAGCTGTTTTTT; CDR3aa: CASIKGAITNTGELFF
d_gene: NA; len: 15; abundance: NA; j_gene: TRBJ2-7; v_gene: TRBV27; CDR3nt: TGTGCCAGCAGTTTACAGCCCAGGAGCTCCTACGAGCAGTACTTC; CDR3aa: CASSLQPRSSYEQYF
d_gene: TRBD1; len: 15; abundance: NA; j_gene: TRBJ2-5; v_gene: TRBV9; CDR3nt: TGTGCCAGCAGCGTAGGGGACAGGGTGTTAGAGACCCAGTACTTC; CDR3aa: CASSVGDRVLETQYF
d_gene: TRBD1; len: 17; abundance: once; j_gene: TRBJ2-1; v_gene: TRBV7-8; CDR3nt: TGTGCCAGCAGCCTTACCGGCCCGGGACAGGGATACAATGAGCAGTTCTTC; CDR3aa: CASSLTGPGQGYNEQFF
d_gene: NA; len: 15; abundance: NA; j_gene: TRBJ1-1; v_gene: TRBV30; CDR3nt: TGTGCCTGGAGTGTTGGGGTAGGGGAGAACACTGAAGCTTTCTTT; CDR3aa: CAWSVGVGENTEAFF
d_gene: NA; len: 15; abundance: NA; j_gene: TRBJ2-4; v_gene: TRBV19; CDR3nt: TGTGCCAGTACGATGAGGGGGGGAGCCAAAAACATTCAGTACTTC; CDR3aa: CASTMRGGAKNIQYF
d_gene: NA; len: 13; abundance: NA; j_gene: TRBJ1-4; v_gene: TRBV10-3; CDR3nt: TGTGCCATCAGCGACAGCTTTAATGAAAAACTGTTTTTT; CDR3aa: CAISDSFNEKLFF
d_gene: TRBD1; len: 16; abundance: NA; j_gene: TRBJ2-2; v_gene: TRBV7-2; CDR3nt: TGTGCCAGCAGAGCCGGACAGGGGGAGAACACCGGGGAGCTGTTTTTT; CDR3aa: CASRAGQGENTGELFF
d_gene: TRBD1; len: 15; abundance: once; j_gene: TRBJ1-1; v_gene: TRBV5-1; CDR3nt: TGCGCCAGCAGCCAACGGACAGGGGTGAACACTGAAGCTTTCTTT; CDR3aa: CASSQRTGVNTEAFF
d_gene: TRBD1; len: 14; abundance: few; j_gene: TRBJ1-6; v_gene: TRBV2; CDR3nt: TGTGCCAGCAGGATCCAGGGGGTGAATTCACCCCTCCACTTT; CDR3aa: CASRIQGVNSPLHF
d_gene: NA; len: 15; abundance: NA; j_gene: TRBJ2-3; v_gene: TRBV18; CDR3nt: TGTGCCAGCTCACCCGGGACATCCGGCACAGATACGCAGTATTTT; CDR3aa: CASSPGTSGTDTQYF
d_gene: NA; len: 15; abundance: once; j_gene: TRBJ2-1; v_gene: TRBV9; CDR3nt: TGTGCCAGCAGCGTAGACGACAGCCCCTACAATGAGCAGTTCTTC; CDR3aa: CASSVDDSPYNEQFF
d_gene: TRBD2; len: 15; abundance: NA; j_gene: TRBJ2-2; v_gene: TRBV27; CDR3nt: TGTGCCAGCAGTTGGGGACTAGATAACACCGGGGAGCTGTTTTTT; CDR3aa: CASSWGLDNTGELFF
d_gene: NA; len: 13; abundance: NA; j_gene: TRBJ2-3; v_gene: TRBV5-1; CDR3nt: TGCGCCAGCAGCAGTACAGCCACAGATACGCAGTATTTT; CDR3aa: CASSSTATDTQYF
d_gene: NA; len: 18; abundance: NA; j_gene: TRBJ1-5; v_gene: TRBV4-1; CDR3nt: TGCGCCAGCAGCCAAGCCTGGAGTCGGGGGGGGGCAAGCCAGCCCCAGCATTTT; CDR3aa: CASSQAWSRGGASQPQHF
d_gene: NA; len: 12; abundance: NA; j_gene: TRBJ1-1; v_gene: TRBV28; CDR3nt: TGTGCCAGCAGGCTTATGAACACTGAAGCTTTCTTT; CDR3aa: CASRLMNTEAFF
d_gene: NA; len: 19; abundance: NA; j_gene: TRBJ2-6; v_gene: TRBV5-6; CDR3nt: TGTGCCAGCAGCCTTAAACGACAGCCCTATTCCTCTGGGGCCAACGTCCTGACTTTC; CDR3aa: CASSLKRQPYSSGANVLTF
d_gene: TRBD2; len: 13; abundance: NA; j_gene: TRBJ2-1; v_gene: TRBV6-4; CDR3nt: TGTGCCAGCAGTGAAACGCTAGCGGGGGGCCGGTTCTTC; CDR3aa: CASSETLAGGRFF
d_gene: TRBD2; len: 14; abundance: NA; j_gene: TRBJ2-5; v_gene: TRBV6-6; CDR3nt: TGTGCCAGCAGCCGCGGACTAGCTAGGGAGACCCAGTACTTC; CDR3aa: CASSRGLARETQYF
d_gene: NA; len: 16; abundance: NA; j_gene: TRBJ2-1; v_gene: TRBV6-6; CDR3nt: TGTGCCAGCAGTTACTCCCCGACAGGAATGGTCTATGAGCAGTTCTTC; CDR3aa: CASSYSPTGMVYEQFF
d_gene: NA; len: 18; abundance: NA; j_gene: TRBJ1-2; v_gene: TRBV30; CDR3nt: TGTGCCTGGAGCTCCGGGACGAGTTTTACCCCGGGACCCGATGGCTACACCTTC; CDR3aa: CAWSSGTSFTPGPDGYTF
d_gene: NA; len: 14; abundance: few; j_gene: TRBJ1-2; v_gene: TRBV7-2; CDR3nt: TGTGCCAGCAGCTTAGGCCTCAGGTTTTATGGCTACACCTTC; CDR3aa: CASSLGLRFYGYTF
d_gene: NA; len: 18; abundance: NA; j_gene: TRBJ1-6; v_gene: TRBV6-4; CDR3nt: TGTGCCAGCAGTGACCGCCGTACAGGGAGCTCCTATAATTCACCCCTCCACTTT; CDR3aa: CASSDRRTGSSYNSPLHF
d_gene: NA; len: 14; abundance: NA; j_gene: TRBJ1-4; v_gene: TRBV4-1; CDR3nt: TGCGCCAGCAGCCAAGTTGGCGAAGGAGAAAAACTGTTTTTT; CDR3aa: CASSQVGEGEKLFF
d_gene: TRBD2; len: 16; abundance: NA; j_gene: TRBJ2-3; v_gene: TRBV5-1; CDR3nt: TGCGCCAGCAGCTCGTTAGCGGGGGACTTCACAGATACGCAGTATTTT; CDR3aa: CASSSLAGDFTDTQYF
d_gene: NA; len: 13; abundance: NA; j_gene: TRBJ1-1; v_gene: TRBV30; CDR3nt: TGTGCCTGGAGTCGCCCCGGTCGGGCTGAAGCTTTCTTT; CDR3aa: CAWSRPGRAEAFF
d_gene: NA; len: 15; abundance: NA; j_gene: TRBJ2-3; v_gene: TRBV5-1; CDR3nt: TGCGCCAGCAGCACCACAGGGCATCCCACAGATACGCAGTATTTT; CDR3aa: CASSTTGHPTDTQYF
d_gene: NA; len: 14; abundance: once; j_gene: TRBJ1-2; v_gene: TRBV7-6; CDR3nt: TGTGCCAGCAGCTTAGGGGGAGCAGGGTTGGGCTACACCTTC; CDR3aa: CASSLGGAGLGYTF
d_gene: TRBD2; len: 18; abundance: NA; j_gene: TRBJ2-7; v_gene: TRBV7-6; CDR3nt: TGTGCCAGCAGCCCCGCCCCAGAGACTAGCGGGGGGGGGTACGAGCAGTACTTC; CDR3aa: CASSPAPETSGGGYEQYF
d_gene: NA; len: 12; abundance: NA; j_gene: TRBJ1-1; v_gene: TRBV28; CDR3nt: TGTGCCAGCAGTTTCGGATACACTGAAGCTTTCTTT; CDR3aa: CASSFGYTEAFF
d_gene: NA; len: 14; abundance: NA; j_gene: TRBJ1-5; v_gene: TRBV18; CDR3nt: TGTGCCAGCTCAGATTCGGGGGGCAATCAGCCCCAGCATTTT; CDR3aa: CASSDSGGNQPQHF
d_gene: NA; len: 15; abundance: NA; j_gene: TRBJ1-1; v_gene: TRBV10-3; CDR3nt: TGTGCCATCAGTGAGTCGGAAGGGCTCGGCACTGAAGCTTTCTTT; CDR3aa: CAISESEGLGTEAFF
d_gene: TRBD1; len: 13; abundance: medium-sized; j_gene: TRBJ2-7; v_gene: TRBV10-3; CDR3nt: TGTGCCATCGGAGGACAGGGGGCCAGGGAGCAGTACTTC; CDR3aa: CAIGGQGAREQYF
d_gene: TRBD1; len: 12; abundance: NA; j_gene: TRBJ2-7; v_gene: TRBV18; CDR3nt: TGTGCCAGCTCACAAACAGGGGTCGAGCAGTACTTC; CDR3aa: CASSQTGVEQYF
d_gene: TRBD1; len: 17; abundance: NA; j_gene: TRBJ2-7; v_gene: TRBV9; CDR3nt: TGTGCCAGCAGCCCTCACCGGACAGGGGCCACAATGGGCGAGCAGTACTTC; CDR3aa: CASSPHRTGATMGEQYF
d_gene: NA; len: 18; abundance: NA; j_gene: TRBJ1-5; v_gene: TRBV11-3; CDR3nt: TGTGCCAGCAGCTGGAGGCAGGCTTCAGGAGGCAGCAATCAGCCCCAGCATTTT; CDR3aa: CASSWRQASGGSNQPQHF
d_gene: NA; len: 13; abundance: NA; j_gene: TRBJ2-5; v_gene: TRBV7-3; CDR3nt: TGTGCCAGCAGCTTATACAGTCAAGAGACCCAGTACTTC; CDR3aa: CASSLYSQETQYF
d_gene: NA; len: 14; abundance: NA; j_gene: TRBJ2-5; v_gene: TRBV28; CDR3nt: TGTGCCAGCAGTTTGTTGGGAGGAGAAGAGACCCAGTACTTC; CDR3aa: CASSLLGGEETQYF
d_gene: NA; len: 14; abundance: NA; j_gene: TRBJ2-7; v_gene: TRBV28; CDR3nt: TGTGCCAGCAGTGCGCCCAATGCCCTCTACGAGCAGTACTTC; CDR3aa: CASSAPNALYEQYF
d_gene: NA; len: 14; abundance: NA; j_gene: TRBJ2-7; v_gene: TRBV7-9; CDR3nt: TGTGCCAGCAGCTTAGTCTTGGACAGCTACGAGCAGTACTTC; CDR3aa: CASSLVLDSYEQYF
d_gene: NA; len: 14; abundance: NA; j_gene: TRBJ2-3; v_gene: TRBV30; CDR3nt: TGTGCCTGGAGTGCTGGCAGGGGCACAGATACGCAGTATTTT; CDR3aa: CAWSAGRGTDTQYF
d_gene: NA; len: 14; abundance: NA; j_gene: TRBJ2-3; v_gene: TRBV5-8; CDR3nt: TGTGCCAGCAGCTTCGGCACCAACACAGATACGCAGTATTTT; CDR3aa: CASSFGTNTDTQYF
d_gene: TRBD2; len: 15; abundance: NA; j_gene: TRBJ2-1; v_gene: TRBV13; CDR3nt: TGTGCCAGCAGCTTAAGGACTAGCGGGGACCGGGGGCAGTTCTTC; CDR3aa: CASSLRTSGDRGQFF
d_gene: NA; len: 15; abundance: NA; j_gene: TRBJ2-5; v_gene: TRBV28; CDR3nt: TGTGCCAGCAGTTTAAGAGTCCTAGTGTGGGAGACCCAGTACTTC; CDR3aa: CASSLRVLVWETQYF
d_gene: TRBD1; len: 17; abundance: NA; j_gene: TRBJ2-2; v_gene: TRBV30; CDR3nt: TGTGCCTGGAGTCCGGGACAGGCCTCTCGGGGCACCGGGGAGCTGTTTTTT; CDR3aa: CAWSPGQASRGTGELFF
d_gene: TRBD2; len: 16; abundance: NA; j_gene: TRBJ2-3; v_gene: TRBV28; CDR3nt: TGTGCCAGCAGTTTTGTACTAGCGGGGGGACCAGATACGCAGTATTTT; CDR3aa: CASSFVLAGGPDTQYF
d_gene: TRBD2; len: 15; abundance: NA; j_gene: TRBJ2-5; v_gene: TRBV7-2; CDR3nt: TGTGCCAGCAGCTTCGGACTAGCGGGGTGGGAGACCCAGTACTTC; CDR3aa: CASSFGLAGWETQYF
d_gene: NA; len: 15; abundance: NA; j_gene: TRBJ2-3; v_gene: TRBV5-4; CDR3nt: TGTGCCAGCAGCTTGTATGGGGGGTACACAGATACGCAGTATTTT; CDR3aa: CASSLYGGYTDTQYF
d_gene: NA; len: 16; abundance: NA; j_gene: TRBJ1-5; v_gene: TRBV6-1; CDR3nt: TGTGCCAGCAGTGATTCTGAGGACAGTCCTTATCAGCCCCAGCATTTT; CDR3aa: CASSDSEDSPYQPQHF
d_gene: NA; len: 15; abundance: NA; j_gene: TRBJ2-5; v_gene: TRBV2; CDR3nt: TGTGCCAGCATGGCGAGGACAGTTTTAAGAGAGACCCAGTACTTC; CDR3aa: CASMARTVLRETQYF